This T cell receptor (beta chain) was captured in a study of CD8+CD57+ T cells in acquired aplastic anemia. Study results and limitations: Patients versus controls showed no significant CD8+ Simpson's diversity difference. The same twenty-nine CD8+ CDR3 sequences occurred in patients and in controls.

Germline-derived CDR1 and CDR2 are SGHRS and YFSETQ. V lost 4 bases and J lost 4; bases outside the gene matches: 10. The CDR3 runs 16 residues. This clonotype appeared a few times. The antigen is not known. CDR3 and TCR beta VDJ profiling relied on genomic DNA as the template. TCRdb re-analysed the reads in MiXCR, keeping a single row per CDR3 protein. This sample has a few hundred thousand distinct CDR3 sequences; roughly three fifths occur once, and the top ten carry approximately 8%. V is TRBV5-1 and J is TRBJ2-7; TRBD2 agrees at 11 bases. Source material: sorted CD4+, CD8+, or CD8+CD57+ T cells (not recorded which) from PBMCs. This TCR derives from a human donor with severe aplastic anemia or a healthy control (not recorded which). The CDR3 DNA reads TGCGCCAGCAGCCTGGATACTAGCGGGAGATTTTACGAGCAGTACTTC. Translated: CASSLDTSGRFYEQYF.